The present T cell receptor beta chain was sequenced within a study of T cell responses to AZD1222 COVID-19 vaccine. The method was immunoSEQ multiplex PCR; TCRdb's version includes in-frame clones alone and lacks a portion of them. The top ten hold approximately 3.7% of the sample, which has 120,000 to 150,000 clones, about 90% seen once. Trimming removed 2 bases from V and 0 bases from J, with 13 bases in between. The length of the CDR3 is 15 residues. CDR1 and CDR2 from the germline V gene are GTSNPN and SVGIG (reference sequence). The V call is TRBV30, the J call TRBJ2-5, with a possible D match to TRBD2 (5 bases). Sequencing was performed on peripheral blood, taken on day 0 of AZD1222 vaccination. This clonotype was obtained from an adult in good health. DNA of the CDR3: TGTGCCTGGAGTTACCACCGAGGGTACCAAGAGACCCAGTACTTC. Its protein product is CAWSYHRGYQETQYF.